The clone carrying this T cell receptor beta chain was observed at least ten times. The CDR3 has 14 amino acids. Germline V lookup: CDR1 MRHNA, CDR2 SNTAGT. After removal of 11 bases from V and 6 bases from J, the junction contained 12 bases not matched to a gene. TCRdb used MiXCR to reprocess the 5' RACE reads, holding one entry per CDR3 protein. This sample yields 600,000 to 700,000 distinct CDR3 sequences, of which around 20% are seen a single time; roughly 4% belongs to the top ten. This record comes from a study of identical twins. These data are also associated with another study on T cells expressing NK-cell markers. As reported in that work: Obtained from sorted CD3+CD56+NKG2C+, CD3+CD56+NKG2C- and CD3+CD56-NKG2C+ T cells were the TCR beta repertoires. For about six donors, the dominant NKG2C+ clonotypes made up about 1.0-8% of their CD8+ T cells. Where several donors were concerned, these clonotypes also led the CD3+CD56-NKG2C+ fraction.

Specimen: PBMCs. The TCR comes from a woman between 18 and 29 years old in good health. The rearrangement uses TRBV6-4 and TRBJ2-2, with 7 bases fitting TRBD1. The CDR3, as DNA: TGTGCCCAACGGGGACAGTGTAACGCCGGGGAGCTGTTTTTT. This gives the protein CAQRGQCNAGELFF.